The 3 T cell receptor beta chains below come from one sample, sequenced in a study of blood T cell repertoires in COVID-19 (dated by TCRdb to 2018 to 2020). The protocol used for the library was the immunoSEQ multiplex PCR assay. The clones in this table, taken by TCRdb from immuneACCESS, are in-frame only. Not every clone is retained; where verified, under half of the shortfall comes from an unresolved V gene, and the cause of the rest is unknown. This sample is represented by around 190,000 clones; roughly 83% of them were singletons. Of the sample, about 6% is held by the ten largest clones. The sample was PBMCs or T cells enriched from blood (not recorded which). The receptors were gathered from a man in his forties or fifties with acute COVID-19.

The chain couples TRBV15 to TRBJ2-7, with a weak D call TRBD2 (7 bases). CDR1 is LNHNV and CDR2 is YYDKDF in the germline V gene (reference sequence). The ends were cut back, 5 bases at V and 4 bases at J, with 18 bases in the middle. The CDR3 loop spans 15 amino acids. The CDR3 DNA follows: TGTGCCACCAGCCGTTCCGGCGGGGGCGTATACGAGCAGTACTTC. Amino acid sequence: CATSRSGGGVYEQYF.

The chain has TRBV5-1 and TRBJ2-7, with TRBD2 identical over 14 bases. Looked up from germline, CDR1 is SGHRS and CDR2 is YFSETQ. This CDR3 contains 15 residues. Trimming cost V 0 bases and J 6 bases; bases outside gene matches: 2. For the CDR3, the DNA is TGCGCCAGCAGCTTGGTGGGACTAGCGGGAGTCGAGCAGTACTTC. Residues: CASSLVGLAGVEQYF.

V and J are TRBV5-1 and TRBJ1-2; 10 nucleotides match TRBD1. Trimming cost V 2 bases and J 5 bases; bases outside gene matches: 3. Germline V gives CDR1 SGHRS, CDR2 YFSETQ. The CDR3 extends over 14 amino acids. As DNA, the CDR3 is TGCGCCAGCAGCTTCGGACAGGGGGTGTATGGCTACACCTTC. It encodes CASSFGQGVYGYTF.